This entry features one TCR beta chain sequence. As yet, its antigen is unknown. PCR was performed a second time for about 7 to 11 cycles using a sample-barcoded 5' primer and a J-beta primer mix. Every cDNA molecule carried a tag from a template-switch adaptor bearing 12 random nucleotides. A single record per CDR3 protein comes from TCRdb applying MiXCR to the 5' RACE reads. The sample carries around 1,500,000 distinct CDR3 sequences, approximately 42% recorded once. The source of the sample is a study of blood T cells in healthy people across ages. Findings of the study overall: Long-lived and aged donors differed, with more naive CD4+ cells and higher diversity in the long-lived.

The V end lost 2 bases, the J end lost 8 bases, and 13 bases lay between the germline ends. This CDR3 is built from 14 residues. Germline V CDR1 and CDR2: SGHTA, FQGNSA. The J gene is TRBJ2-1, the V gene TRBV7-2, with D possibly matching TRBD2 (5 bases). The clonotype comes from a woman younger than 35 in good health. The material sequenced was blood. CDR3 coding DNA: TGTGCCAGCAGCTTACTGCTAGCTGGGGATGAGCAGTTCTTC. It translates to CASSLLLAGDEQFF.